This T cell receptor (beta chain) came from a study of cytomegalovirus exposure and HLA in healthy donors. Both 60 Vbeta primers and 13 Jbeta primers went into the PCR. Here immunoSEQ multiplex PCR was the method, and the copy in TCRdb shows in-frame clones only, minus some. This sample has nearly 200,000 clones; roughly 83% occur once, and the top ten carry approximately 0.4%. Regarding the study as a whole: Likely technical artifact: a cluster of highly shared sequence variants. Roughly uniform depth of sequencing across donors was assumed in presence/absence analyses. In a later analysis, HLA-associated TCR beta chains were more clonally expanded than equally common others. Cytomegalovirus association was assigned to under 200 TCR beta chains.

This clone was detected only a few times. Antigen specificity is unknown. Germline CDR1 MNHEY, CDR2 SMNVEV (reference sequence). The V and J ends lost 2 bases and 3 bases respectively, with 13 bases between them. There are 15 residues in the CDR3. The clonotype comes from a male donor in good health and CMV-seropositive. Sequencing was done on a sample of PBMCs. The chain combines TRBV27 with TRBJ2-5; tentatively, D is TRBD2 (7 bases). The CDR3, as DNA: TGTGCCAGCAGTTTACTAGGGGGGGGCGAAGAGACCCAGTACTTC. Its translation: CASSLLGGGEETQYF.